Presented here are 10 T cell receptor beta chains from one specimen sequenced in a study of blood T cells in healthy people across ages. The use of a sample-barcoded 5' primer and a J-beta primer mix characterized a second PCR of 7 to 11 cycles. TCRdb independently ran MiXCR on the 5' RACE reads; one entry per CDR3 protein. Among about 1.8 million distinct CDR3 sequences listed, roughly 50% were seen once. Sample: blood. These receptors were taken from a woman aged 40 to 50 in good health.

The V call is TRBV28, the J call TRBJ2-7; no firm D call. CDR1 and CDR2 from the germline V gene are MDHEN and SYDVKM. The length of the CDR3 is 13 residues. V lost 1 base to trimming and J lost 7 bases, with 11 bases between them. CDR3: CASSLSRIREQYF. CDR3 bases: TGTGCCAGCAGTTTATCAAGGATCCGGGAGCAGTACTTC.

The chain combines TRBV20-1 with TRBJ2-1; TRBD1 matches 7 bases. This CDR3 has 13 amino acids. V was clipped by 0 bases and J by 8 bases; unmatched bases: 4. Germline V lookup: CDR1 DFQATT, CDR2 SNEGSKA (reference sequence). This CDR3 reads CSARDPDRDEQFF. CDR3 bases: TGCAGTGCTAGAGACCCCGACAGGGATGAGCAGTTCTTC.

The table lists this clonotype with a few counts. The chain employs TRBV6-5 and TRBJ2-6, with 7 bases matching TRBD2. Germline V gene data show CDR1 as MNHEY and CDR2 as SVGAGI. CDR3 size: 15 residues. The trim removed 7 bases at V and 1 base at J, leaving 4 bases unmatched. CDR3 nucleotides: TGTGCCAGCATTGGGGGAGGGTCTGGGGCCAACGTCCTGACTTTC. Translated: CASIGGGSGANVLTF.

This clonotype was found a few times. The rearrangement links TRBV11-2 to TRBJ2-3, with D possibly matching TRBD2 (6 bases). V was trimmed by 0 bases and J by 6 bases, leaving 13 bases between them. Germline V lookup: CDR1 SGHAT, CDR2 FQNNGV. The CDR3 is made up of 15 amino acids. The CDR3 here is CASSLDIGSSDTQYF. The DNA of the CDR3 is TGTGCCAGCAGCTTAGATATCGGGAGTTCGGATACGCAGTATTTT.

In the case of this clonotype: Relative to the germline gene, one junction end is altered; a read error may explain this. The CDR3 protein is CAGSSMSSGGEQETQYF. The CDR3 DNA sequence: TGTGCCGGCAGCTCGATGTCTAGCGGGGGAGAACAAGAGACCCAGTACTTC. The V and J genes are TRBV2 and TRBJ2-5; 10 nucleotides agree with TRBD2. This CDR3 is built from 17 residues. CDR1 SNHLY and CDR2 FYNNEI come from the germline V gene.

The chain links TRBV29-1 to TRBJ2-5; 14 bases are shared with TRBD2. V lost 6 bases and J lost 5; bases outside the gene matches: 11. Germline values: CDR1 SQVTM, CDR2 ANQGSEA. The CDR3 consists of 16 residues. The CDR3: CSVLGTSGSPGETQYF. The CDR3 nucleotides read TGCAGCGTGCTCGGGACTAGCGGGAGCCCAGGGGAGACCCAGTACTTC.

J is TRBJ1-1 and V is TRBV7-2, with a tentative D call TRBD1 (5 bases). Trimming left V 1 base short and J 5 bases short, with 14 bases between. The germline V gene has CDR1 SGHTA and CDR2 FQGNSA. This CDR3 has 15 residues. This chain's CDR3 is CASSLDFGGGTEAFF. The CDR3, as DNA: TGTGCCAGCAGCTTAGATTTTGGGGGAGGGACTGAAGCTTTCTTT.

The rearrangement links TRBV25-1 to TRBJ1-2; perhaps TRBD1 as D (5 bases). CDR3 length: 13 amino acids. Germline CDR1 is MGHDK and CDR2 is SYGVNS. Trimming took off 3 bases at V and 4 bases at J, with 9 bases between the two ends. The CDR3 sequence is CASSDGAVYGYTF. The CDR3 DNA reads as TGTGCCAGCAGTGACGGGGCAGTCTATGGCTACACCTTC.

This clonotype was picked up a small number of times. The chain uses TRBV3-1 and TRBJ2-5; possibly TRBD2 for D (5 bases). CDR1 is LGHDT, CDR2 YNNKEL, per germline (reference sequence). V was trimmed by 0 bases and J by 3 bases, leaving 11 bases between them. This CDR3 contains 15 residues. The CDR3 sequence: CASSQDPGTEETQYF. The CDR3 bases are TGTGCCAGCAGCCAAGATCCGGGAACCGAAGAGACCCAGTACTTC.

V and J are TRBV29-1 and TRBJ2-1; weak D call: TRBD2 (5 bases). The CDR3 extends over 16 amino acids. Germline V CDR1 and CDR2: SQVTM, ANQGSEA. The ends were cut back, 5 bases at V and 1 base at J, with 18 bases in the middle. The CDR3, as DNA: TGCAGCGTTTGCCCCGGGGAATCCAGTTCCTACAATGAGCAGTTCTTC. Translation gives CSVCPGESSSYNEQFF.